Each of the 28 T cell receptor beta chains below was sequenced from the same sample in a study of T cell responses to AZD1222 COVID-19 vaccine. Sequencing used immunoSEQ multiplex PCR; TCRdb keeps in-frame clones, though not all of them. The repertoire holds 100,000 to 150,000 clones, with about 90% as singletons. The material sequenced was peripheral blood, taken on day 0 of AZD1222 vaccination. These receptors came from an adult in good health.

The chain is built from TRBV6-1 and TRBJ2-7; 10 bases are a match to TRBD2. Trimming removed 4 bases from V and 4 bases from J; junction bases left unmatched: 4. The germline CDR1 and CDR2 sequences are MNHNS and SASEGT. This CDR3 is built from 14 residues. This chain's CDR3 is CASSGAGGLYEQYF. DNA of the CDR3: TGTGCCAGCAGTGGAGCGGGGGGGTTATACGAGCAGTACTTC.

This chain joins TRBV18 and TRBJ1-2; possibly TRBD1 for D (5 bases). Trimming pared 3 bases from V and 2 bases from J, leaving 10 bases between. The germline gives CDR1 KGHSH, CDR2 LQKENI. This CDR3 comprises 14 residues. Here the CDR3 DNA reads TGTGCCAGCTCACCCGCCAGGGCGAACTATGGCTACACCTTC. Translation: CASSPARANYGYTF.

About this clone itself: The same CDR3 can be traced to other DNA sequences in this sample. The chain has TRBV6-2 or TRBV6-3 and TRBJ2-7, with TRBD1 matching 10 bases. The germline CDR1 and CDR2 sequences are MNHEY and SVGEGT. Germline trimming cut 0 bases from V and 3 bases from J; bases unmatched to any gene: 2. The CDR3 length is 15 residues. The CDR3 coding sequence is TGTGCCAGCAGTTACTCCCGGACAGGGGGCTACGAGCAGTACTTC. It encodes CASSYSRTGGYEQYF.

The chain recombines TRBV11-2 with TRBJ1-5; possible D gene TRBD1, 6 bases. Germline CDR1 SGHAT, CDR2 FQNNGV. Trimming cost V 1 base and J 1 base, with 17 bases left between them. The CDR3 contains 18 residues. The CDR3, as DNA: TGTGCCAGCAGCTTAGGCAGGGGAGGCCCGGGAAGCAATCAGCCCCAGCATTTT. The encoded protein is CASSLGRGGPGSNQPQHF. Supplemented by reference TRBV11-2 and TRBJ1-5, the full variable domain reads EAGVAQSPRYKIIEKRQSVAFWCNPISGHATLYWYQQILGQGPKLLIQFQNNGVVDDSQLPKDRFSAERLKGVDSTLKIQPAKLEDSAVYLCASSLGRGGPGSNQPQHFGDGTRLSIL.

The V and J genes are TRBV9 and TRBJ2-5; the D gene is possibly TRBD2 (5 bases). Deletions cut 4 bases from V and 4 bases from J, with 11 bases between. This CDR3 is built from 13 residues. Per the germline V gene, CDR1 is SGDLS and CDR2 is YYNGEE. CDR3 in amino acids: CASSSGSRETQYF. CDR3 coding DNA: TGTGCCAGCAGCTCGGGGAGCCGAGAGACCCAGTACTTC.

This clone has more than one count but fewer than ten. This chain connects TRBV5-6 to TRBJ1-5; unclear D gene. CDR3 length: 13 residues. Trimming removed 2 bases from V and 2 bases from J, with 5 bases in between. From germline, CDR1 is SGHDT and CDR2 YYEEEE. The CDR3 loop reads CASSFLGNQPQHF. CDR3 nucleotides: TGTGCCAGCAGCTTTCTGGGCAATCAGCCCCAGCATTTT.

The chain links TRBV5-1 to TRBJ2-1; 7 bases match TRBD2. V was pared by 0 bases and J by 3 bases, with 6 bases of the junction left unmatched. This CDR3 has 16 residues. Germline-derived CDR1 and CDR2 are SGHRS and YFSETQ. This chain's CDR3 is CASSLGSGTLYNEQFF. The DNA of the CDR3 is TGCGCCAGCAGCTTGGGAAGCGGGACCCTCTACAATGAGCAGTTCTTC. The full variable domain, with the rest looked up from reference TRBV5-1 and TRBJ2-1, is KAGVTQTPRYLIKTRGQQVTLSCSPISGHRSVSWYQQTPGQGLQFLFEYFSETQRNKGNFPGRFSGRQFSNSRSEMNVSTLELGDSALYLCASSLGSGTLYNEQFFGPGTRLTVL.

The chain employs TRBV4-2 and TRBJ2-7; 9 bases agree with TRBD2. Germline trimming cut 5 bases from V and 2 bases from J; bases unmatched to any gene: 4. The CDR3 is 14 amino acids. In germline, CDR1 is LGHNA, CDR2 YNFKEQ. CDR3 protein: CASSSVAGAYEQYF. CDR3 in DNA: TGTGCCAGCAGCTCCGTAGCGGGAGCCTACGAGCAGTACTTC.

The chain recombines TRBV6-5 with TRBJ1-1, with D possibly matching TRBD1 (6 bases). The CDR3 spans 15 residues. Trimming removed 5 bases from V and 6 bases from J, with 19 bases in between. CDR1 and CDR2 (germline): MNHEY, SVGAGI. The CDR3 protein is CASSKGDGASPEAFF. The CDR3, as DNA: TGTGCCAGCAGTAAGGGGGACGGGGCCTCCCCTGAAGCTTTCTTT.

V and J are TRBV6-1 and TRBJ1-1, with D tentatively TRBD1 (5 bases). From germline, CDR1 is MNHNS and CDR2 SASEGT. Trimming removed 2 bases from V and 5 bases from J, with 9 bases in between. The length of the CDR3 is 13 residues. DNA for the CDR3: TGTGCCAGCAGTGAAATGGGGGGAACTGAAGCTTTCTTT. As protein: CASSEMGGTEAFF.

The chain recombines TRBV5-4 with TRBJ2-7; the match to TRBD2 covers 8 bases. Per germline, CDR1 SGHNT and CDR2 YYREEE (reference sequence). This CDR3 is built from 15 residues. With 7 bases clipped from V and 6 bases from J, the junction kept 15 bases outside the gene matches. CDR3 region: CASSGGGLDSVEQYF. DNA for the CDR3: TGTGCCAGCTCGGGGGGGGGACTAGACTCTGTCGAGCAGTACTTC.

V is TRBV7-9 and J is TRBJ2-5, with TRBD2 matching over 7 bases. The trim removed 5 bases at V and 6 bases at J, leaving 9 bases unmatched. The CDR3 runs to 14 residues. From germline, CDR1 is SEHNR and CDR2 FQNEAQ (reference sequence). The CDR3: CASSPRTSLQTQYF. CDR3 nucleotide sequence: TGTGCCAGCAGCCCAAGGACTAGTTTGCAGACCCAGTACTTC.

V is TRBV6-2 or TRBV6-3 and J is TRBJ1-1; 7 bases are a match to TRBD1. V shed 6 bases, J shed 6 bases, and the junction held 10 bases outside the gene matches. CDR3 length equals 14 residues. CDR1 MNHEY and CDR2 SVGEGT come from the germline V gene. The CDR3 bases are TGTGCCAGCAGCGAACAGGGGTTTATGGCTGAAGCTTTCTTT. This encodes CASSEQGFMAEAFF.

On this clone itself: Compared with germline, one end of the junction differs, possibly owing to a read error. This sequence joins TRBV7-7 and TRBJ1-5; 9 nucleotides match TRBD1. This CDR3 is built from 16 residues. The germline V gene encodes CDR1 SSHAT and CDR2 FNYEAQ (reference sequence). In nucleotides, the CDR3 is TGTGCTAGCAGCTTAGGACGACAGGGGGTTGAGCAGCCCCAGCATTTT. Amino acids: CASSLGRQGVEQPQHF.

This clone came up once. The chain employs TRBV7-9 and TRBJ2-5, with D uncertain. CDR1 and CDR2 (germline): SEHNR, FQNEAQ (reference sequence). Trimming left V 7 bases short and J 3 bases short, with 9 bases between. CDR3 size: 12 residues. Here the CDR3 reads CASTIREETQYF. CDR3 DNA: TGTGCCAGCACCATAAGGGAAGAGACCCAGTACTTC. The variable domain in full, completed from reference TRBV7-9 and TRBJ2-5, reads DTGVSQNPRHKITKRGQNVTFRCDPISEHNRLYWYRQTLGQGPEFLTYFQNEAQLEKSRLLSDRFSAERPKGSFSTLEIQRTEQGDSAMYLCASTIREETQYFGPGTRLLVL.

This clone was picked up a small number of times. The rearrangement uses TRBV30 and TRBJ2-7, with D perhaps TRBD1 (5 bases). Germline loops: CDR1 GTSNPN, CDR2 SVGIG (reference sequence). V was cut by 0 bases and J by 4 bases, with 16 bases left in between. This CDR3 is 15 amino acids long. DNA for the CDR3: TGTGCCTGGAGTGTACTTGGCAGGGCTACGTACGAGCAGTACTTC. Protein: CAWSVLGRATYEQYF.

The genes are TRBV9 and TRBJ2-1; TRBD1 aligns across 7 bases. The CDR3 consists of 13 residues. Germline loops: CDR1 SGDLS, CDR2 YYNGEE. V lost 1 base and J lost 7; bases outside the gene matches: 2. The DNA for the CDR3 is TGTGCCAGCAGCGTAAGCAGGGGGAATGAGCAGTTCTTC. Its protein is CASSVSRGNEQFF.

The J gene is TRBJ2-1, the V gene TRBV12-3 or TRBV12-4; TRBD1 matches at 7 bases. The ends lost 5 bases at V and 6 bases at J; junction bases unmatched: 4. The CDR3 covers 13 residues. The CDR3 here is CASSTDRSNEQFF. The CDR3 nucleotides are TGTGCCAGCAGTACGGACAGGAGCAATGAGCAGTTCTTC.

Details on this clone: Other DNA variants within this sample encode the same CDR3. The rearrangement uses TRBV19 and TRBJ2-1, with TRBD1 identical over 7 bases. Germline V gene lookup returns CDR1 LNHDA and CDR2 SQIVND (reference sequence). The V segment lost 4 bases and the J segment 4 bases; nucleotides outside the gene matches: 1. This CDR3 comprises 13 residues. CDR3 sequence reads: CASSTGQYNEQFF. The CDR3 DNA reads as TGTGCCAGTAGTACGGGACAGTACAATGAGCAGTTCTTC.

This chain links TRBV18 with TRBJ1-2; D is possibly TRBD1 (5 bases). The CDR3 extends over 15 amino acids. V lost 2 bases to trimming and J lost 1 base, with 11 bases between them. Germline loops: CDR1 KGHSH, CDR2 LQKENI. The CDR3 coding sequence is TGTGCCAGCTCACCAGGGCCAGGGATTAACTATGGCTACACCTTC. It encodes CASSPGPGINYGYTF. The complete variable domain, with remaining parts taken from reference TRBV18 and TRBJ1-2, reads NAGVMQNPRHLVRRRGQEARLRCSPMKGHSHVYWYRQLPEEGLKFMVYLQKENIIDESGMPKERFSAEFPKEGPSILRIQQVVRGDSAAYFCASSPGPGINYGYTFGSGTRLTVV.

The chain uses TRBV29-1 and TRBJ2-1; the D gene is possibly TRBD1 (6 bases). The V end lost 5 bases, the J end lost 4 bases, and 18 bases lay between the germline ends. The V gene's germline CDR1 is SQVTM and CDR2 ANQGSEA. This CDR3 has 15 residues. CDR3 coding DNA: TGCAGCGTTATCGGTCCCAGGGGAAGATACAATGAGCAGTTCTTC. It encodes CSVIGPRGRYNEQFF.

The chain recombines TRBV19 with TRBJ2-6, with no clear D. The germline V and J ends were trimmed by 6 bases and 0 bases, with 18 bases remaining between them. The CDR3 contains 18 residues. Germline CDR1 reads LNHDA; CDR2 reads SQIVND (reference sequence). Here the CDR3 reads CASSLRLTASSGANVLTF. CDR3 bases: TGTGCCAGTAGCCTCAGGCTAACAGCTTCCTCTGGGGCCAACGTCCTGACTTTC.

This chain connects TRBV11-2 to TRBJ2-7; possible D gene TRBD2, 6 bases. V was cut by 8 bases and J by 2 bases, with 13 bases left in between. The CDR3 runs 13 residues. The germline CDR1 and CDR2 sequences are SGHAT and FQNNGV. In nucleotides, the CDR3 is TGTGCCAGCGGGCGGGACTTAGCCTACGAGCAGTACTTC. This sequence encodes CASGRDLAYEQYF.

This clone was recorded only once. The junction differs from germline at one of its ends, possibly a read error. V and J are TRBV7-7 and TRBJ1-1; D unresolved. The CDR3 covers 13 residues. Germline assignment: CDR1 SSHAT and CDR2 FNYEAQ (reference sequence). DNA of the CDR3: TGTGCTAGCAGCCCCGGTTTGGGAGGTGAAGCTTTCTTT. Translating it yields CASSPGLGGEAFF.

This chain uses TRBV19 with TRBJ1-4; TRBD1 matches at 8 bases. The CDR3 loop spans 16 amino acids. Germline V CDR1 and CDR2: LNHDA, SQIVND (reference sequence). V gave up 5 bases and J gave up 8 bases; unmatched junction bases: 13. In nucleotides, the CDR3 is TGTGCCAGTAGTCCCTTAACAGGGGGAGTAACGGAAAAACTGTTTTTT. Translating gives CASSPLTGGVTEKLFF.

This chain links TRBV19 with TRBJ2-4; 8 nucleotides line up with TRBD2. J was trimmed by 16 bases and V by 6 bases; bases with no gene match: 11. This CDR3 comprises 12 residues. Germline values: CDR1 LNHDA, CDR2 SQIVND (reference sequence). The CDR3 DNA follows: TGTGCCAGTAGCAACCTCCCGGGACTAGGTTACTTC. It yields the protein CASSNLPGLGYF. The whole variable domain, remainder taken from reference TRBV19 and TRBJ2-4, is DGGITQSPKYLFRKEGQNVTLSCEQNLNHDAMYWYRQDPGQGLRLIYYSQIVNDFQKGDIAEGYSVSREKKESFPLTVTSAQKNPTAFYLCASSNLPGLGYFGAGTRLSVL.

The CDR3 sequence: CASRPRGGEKLFF. In DNA form, the CDR3 reads TGTGCCAGCAGACCTAGGGGGGGTGAAAAACTGTTTTTT. The J gene is TRBJ1-4, the V gene TRBV6-5, with D possibly being TRBD1 (6 bases). Trimming shortened V by 6 bases and J by 7 bases, and 12 bases separated the two germline ends. Germline CDR1 MNHEY, CDR2 SVGAGI. The CDR3 runs to 13 residues.

This chain uses TRBV13 with TRBJ1-6; D may be TRBD1 (5 bases). V was pared by 7 bases and J by 10 bases, with 11 bases between. There are 12 residues in the CDR3. The germline V gene encodes CDR1 PRHDT and CDR2 FYEKMQ (reference sequence). The CDR3 loop reads CASTFGGSPLHF. The CDR3 nucleotides read TGTGCCAGCACCTTCGGGGGATCACCCCTCCACTTT.